This T cell receptor (beta chain) was observed in a study of blood T cell repertoires in COVID-19. About the study: The analysed material was cDNA or gDNA that came from T cells, B-cell-depleted T cells, or PBMCs.

With 0 bases removed from V and 1 base from J, the gap between germline ends came to 12 bases. Germline V gene sequence: CDR1 SQVTM, CDR2 ANQGSEA. The CDR3 sequence is 15 residues long. Participants spanned ages about 18 to 90 years and resided in 24 US areas. Assignment of participants to cohorts was predicated upon participant-reported clinical history. What the recovered Cohort 3 donors had was two negative PCRs, clearance, or symptom resolution. The repertoire was sequenced with immunoSEQ multiplex PCR; TCRdb's copy has only in-frame clones and lacks some. The sample has some 320,000 clones, 90% seen once; the top ten hold 2.6%.

This TCR derives from a man aged 60 to 75 who had recovered from COVID-19. Sequencing used PBMCs or T cells enriched from blood (not recorded which). The chain couples TRBV29-1 to TRBJ1-2; maybe TRBD1 (6 bases). The CDR3 bases are TGCAGCGTTGAAGATCTACAGGGCCGTAACTATGGCTACACCTTC. Translating gives CSVEDLQGRNYGYTF.